Shown below are 22 T cell receptor beta chains from a single sample sequenced in a study of neoadjuvant anti-PD-1 for oral cavity cancer. Here immunoSEQ multiplex PCR was the method, and the copy in TCRdb shows in-frame clones only, minus some. The table shows about 42,000 clones, with 77% occurring only once. Time point given: after neoadjuvant nivolumab, at surgical resection. The input for sequencing was PBMCs, taken after nivolumab (anti-PD-1) treatment. Source of these receptors: a person between 35 and 79 years old with oral cavity squamous cell carcinoma.

V usage is TRBV6-1 and J usage is TRBJ2-2, with 12 bases lining up with TRBD2. The CDR3 runs to 15 residues. Per germline, CDR1 MNHNS and CDR2 SASEGT. V lost 7 bases and J lost 4; bases outside the gene matches: 4. CDR3 region: CASTMTSGSTGELFF. CDR3 nucleotides: TGTGCCAGCACCATGACTAGCGGGAGCACCGGGGAGCTGTTTTTT.

This chain joins TRBV27 and TRBJ2-7; 12 positions match TRBD1. Germline V gene data show CDR1 as MNHEY and CDR2 as SMNVEV (reference sequence). V was clipped by 7 bases and J by 7 bases; unmatched bases: 8. This CDR3 region has 14 residues. The CDR3 loop reads CASTRDRGRGEQYF. Written as DNA, the CDR3 is TGTGCCAGCACCAGGGACAGGGGGCGTGGGGAGCAGTACTTC.

This clone was counted only a few times. CDR3 region: CASSYSTMLSKNIQYF. The CDR3 DNA is TGTGCCAGCAGTTACTCGACAATGCTATCCAAAAACATTCAGTACTTC. J is TRBJ2-4 and V is TRBV6-5, with D unresolved. The V end was cut by 0 bases, the J end by 2 bases, with 11 bases between. The CDR3 has 16 residues. Germline V CDR1 and CDR2: MNHEY, SVGAGI.

This clone was counted only a few times. The chain joins TRBV6-6 to TRBJ1-1, with D maybe TRBD1 (5 bases). The V and J ends lost 8 bases and 3 bases respectively, with 13 bases between them. CDR3 size: 13 residues. Germline values: CDR1 MNHNY, CDR2 SVGAGI (reference sequence). DNA for the CDR3: TGTGCCAGCGGAGGTGGGACGTACACTGAAGCTTTCTTT. This gives the protein CASGGGTYTEAFF.

The gene calls are TRBV4-2 and TRBJ2-7; D possibly uses TRBD1 or TRBD2 (5 bases each). The CDR3 is made up of 15 amino acids. Looked up from germline, CDR1 is LGHNA and CDR2 is YNFKEQ. Deletions cut 0 bases from V and 2 bases from J, with 11 bases between. The CDR3 sequence: CASSQDLGETYEQYF. CDR3 in DNA: TGTGCCAGCAGCCAAGATCTAGGGGAGACCTACGAGCAGTACTTC.

The chain has TRBV2 and TRBJ2-7; D unclear. Trimming took 6 bases from V and 6 from J, leaving 9 bases between them. CDR1 SNHLY and CDR2 FYNNEI come from the germline V gene. The CDR3 contains 11 residues. The CDR3 loop is CASRWATEQYF. CDR3 coding DNA: TGTGCCAGCAGATGGGCCACCGAGCAGTACTTC.

The chain combines TRBV19 with TRBJ1-5; weak D call: TRBD1 (5 bases). V lost 7 bases to trimming and J lost 2 bases, with 6 bases between them. The germline V gene has CDR1 LNHDA and CDR2 SQIVND (reference sequence). This CDR3 has 12 amino acids. The CDR3 sequence: CASTRGNQPQHF. DNA for the CDR3: TGTGCCAGTACCAGGGGCAATCAGCCCCAGCATTTT.

This chain connects TRBV19 to TRBJ2-1; 11 nucleotides line up with TRBD2. Trimming took 5 bases from V and 2 from J; bases not matched to a gene: 23. The CDR3 totals 22 residues. Germline CDR1 LNHDA, CDR2 SQIVND (reference sequence). In DNA, the CDR3 is TGTGCCAGTAGTCGGGTCGGGCTAGCGGGAGGATTCAGTATGAGCCCCTACAATGAGCAGTTCTTC. Protein sequence: CASSRVGLAGGFSMSPYNEQFF.

This clone was observed a few times. The chain joins TRBV2 to TRBJ1-3; the D gene is possibly TRBD1 (6 bases). The germline V and J ends were trimmed by 6 bases and 3 bases, with 9 bases remaining between them. The CDR3 has 13 residues. CDR1 is SNHLY, CDR2 FYNNEI, per germline. DNA of the CDR3: TGTGCCAGCAGACGGGACAATGGAAACACCATATATTTT. As protein: CASRRDNGNTIYF. Full variable domain (missing parts from reference TRBV2 and TRBJ1-3): EPEVTQTPSHQVTQMGQEVILRCVPISNHLYFYWYRQILGQKVEFLVSFYNNEISEKSEIFDDQFSVERPDGSNFTLKIRSTKLEDSAMYFCASRRDNGNTIYFGEGSWLTVV.

The rearrangement joins TRBV4-2 to TRBJ2-3, with 15 bases aligning to TRBD2. V lost 4 bases to trimming and J lost 5 bases; unmatched junction nucleotides: 7. The CDR3 has 17 residues. CDR1 is LGHNA and CDR2 is YNFKEQ in the germline V gene. The CDR3 nucleotides read TGTGCCAGCAGCCCAGGACTAGCGGGGGGGCCAGGAGATACGCAGTATTTT. Translated, it gives CASSPGLAGGPGDTQYF.

This sequence joins TRBV5-6 and TRBJ2-1, with D possibly matching TRBD2 (7 bases). Germline V gives CDR1 SGHDT, CDR2 YYEEEE. Trimming cost V 7 bases and J 5 bases, with 16 bases left between them. The CDR3 loop spans 14 amino acids. CDR3 region: CASGGAGRHNEQFF. In DNA form, the CDR3 reads TGTGCCAGCGGGGGGGCAGGACGCCACAATGAGCAGTTCTTC.

In its sample, this clone was seen once. This chain links TRBV7-8 with TRBJ1-5; unclear D gene. Trimming pared 0 bases from V and 3 bases from J, leaving 15 bases between. CDR3 length: 17 residues. Germline V CDR1 and CDR2: SGHVS, FQNEAQ. The CDR3 DNA reads as TGTGCCAGCAGCTTAGCTACCGGCTACAGCGTCAATCAGCCCCAGCATTTT. This translates into CASSLATGYSVNQPQHF.

The genes are TRBV7-9 and TRBJ2-7; no clear D. The CDR3 has 14 residues. Germline V gives CDR1 SEHNR, CDR2 FQNEAQ (reference sequence). V dropped 2 bases and J dropped 1 base, with 9 bases sitting between them. The CDR3 coding sequence is TGTGCCAGCAGCTTACCCGGGCCTTCCTACGAGCAGTACTTC. It translates to CASSLPGPSYEQYF.

The J gene is TRBJ1-5, the V gene TRBV4-1; tentatively, D is TRBD1 (6 bases). Looked up from germline, CDR1 is MGHRA and CDR2 is YSYEKL. Trimming stripped 3 bases from V and 0 bases from J, with 15 bases between. The CDR3 extends over 17 amino acids. The CDR3 here is CASSQVIQGYSNQPQHF. CDR3 sequence (DNA): TGCGCCAGCAGCCAGGTAATACAGGGCTATAGCAATCAGCCCCAGCATTTT.

The chain joins TRBV29-1 to TRBJ2-7; 7 nucleotides agree with TRBD1. V was clipped by 6 bases and J by 2 bases; unmatched bases: 10. Germline V gene sequence: CDR1 SQVTM, CDR2 ANQGSEA. CDR3 length: 14 amino acids. The CDR3, as DNA: TGCAGCGTCCAAGACAGGGCCGGTACCTACGAGCAGTACTTC. It specifies CSVQDRAGTYEQYF.

The genes are TRBV16 and TRBJ1-3; D not resolved. The CDR3 is 16 amino acids. Germline loops: CDR1 KGHSY, CDR2 FQNENV. V was clipped by 0 bases and J by 1 base, with 10 bases between them. The CDR3 DNA is TGTGCCAGCAGCCAATCGGGAAGTACATCTGGAAACACCATATATTTT. Amino acid sequence: CASSQSGSTSGNTIYF. The full variable domain, rest sourced from reference TRBV16 and TRBJ1-3, is GEEVAQTPKHLVRGEGQKAKLYCAPIKGHSYVFWYQQVLKNEFKFLISFQNENVFDETGMPKERFSAKCLPNSPCSLEIQATKLEDSAVYFCASSQSGSTSGNTIYFGEGSWLTVV.

This clone came up a few times. This sequence joins TRBV5-1 and TRBJ2-7; D unresolved. Per the germline V gene, CDR1 is SGHRS and CDR2 is YFSETQ. The CDR3 runs to 11 residues. V was pared by 4 bases and J by 5 bases, with 7 bases between. CDR3 in DNA: TGCGCCAGCAGCGATTTAGACGAGCAGTACTTC. This encodes CASSDLDEQYF.

The rearrangement uses TRBV5-1 and TRBJ2-2, with a tentative D call TRBD1 (6 bases). Trimming took 5 bases from V and 2 from J, leaving 13 bases between them. Germline V lookup: CDR1 SGHRS, CDR2 YFSETQ. This CDR3 has 15 amino acids. The DNA for the CDR3 is TGCGCCAGCAGGTCCGGGACACTCAACACCGGGGAGCTGTTTTTT. It codes for CASRSGTLNTGELFF.

This rearrangement joins TRBV19 to TRBJ2-5; D not certain. Germline V gene data show CDR1 as LNHDA and CDR2 as SQIVND (reference sequence). CDR3 length: 16 amino acids. V shed 2 bases and J shed 5 bases, with 18 bases lying between them. The CDR3 DNA reads as TGTGCCAGTAGTATAAGAGAAGGTGTTATCGTTGAGACCCAGTACTTC. It yields the protein CASSIREGVIVETQYF.

The V call is TRBV10-1, the J call TRBJ2-7, with D unclear. Germline CDR1 is WNHNN and CDR2 is SYGVQD (reference sequence). This CDR3 region has 12 residues. Trimming shortened V by 1 base and J by 0 bases, and 1 base separated the two germline ends. The CDR3 here is CASSEFSYEQYF. The CDR3 DNA follows: TGCGCCAGCAGTGAGTTCTCCTACGAGCAGTACTTC.

The chain recombines TRBV6-5 with TRBJ1-2, with D possibly TRBD1 on 6 matching bases. V lost 2 bases to trimming and J lost 8 bases, with 18 bases between them. Germline V gene sequence: CDR1 MNHEY, CDR2 SVGAGI. CDR3 size: 15 residues. In DNA, the CDR3 is TGTGCCAGCAGTTACCCCCCCGACAGGCAAGGAGGCTACACCTTC. This sequence encodes CASSYPPDRQGGYTF.

This chain joins TRBV5-1 and TRBJ2-3, with 12 positions matching TRBD2. Per germline, CDR1 SGHRS and CDR2 YFSETQ. V trimming: 3 bases; J trimming: 3 bases; junction bases outside the gene matches: 2. The CDR3 has 15 amino acids. CDR3 DNA: TGCGCCAGCAGCTCCGGGACTAGCGGGACAGATACGCAGTATTTT. Encoded protein: CASSSGTSGTDTQYF.